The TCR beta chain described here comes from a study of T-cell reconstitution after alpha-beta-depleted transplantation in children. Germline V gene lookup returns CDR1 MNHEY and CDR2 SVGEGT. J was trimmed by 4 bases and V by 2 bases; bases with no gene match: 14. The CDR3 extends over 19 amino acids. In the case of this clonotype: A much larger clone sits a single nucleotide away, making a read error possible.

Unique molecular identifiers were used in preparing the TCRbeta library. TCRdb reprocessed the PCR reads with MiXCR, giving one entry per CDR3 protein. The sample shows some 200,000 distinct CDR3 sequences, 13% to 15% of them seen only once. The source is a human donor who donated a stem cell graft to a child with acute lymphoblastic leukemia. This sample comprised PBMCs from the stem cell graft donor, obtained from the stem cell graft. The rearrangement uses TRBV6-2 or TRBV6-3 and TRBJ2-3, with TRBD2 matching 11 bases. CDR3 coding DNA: TGTGCCAGCAGTTACCCTACGGGGTCTAGCGGGAGGAGGGCAGATACGCAGTATTTT. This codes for CASSYPTGSSGRRADTQYF.